These 24 T cell receptor beta chains originate from one sample sequenced in a study of cytomegalovirus exposure and HLA in healthy donors. PCR used 60 Vbeta primers and 13 Jbeta primers. Only in-frame clones appear in the TCRdb table, and some are missing; sequencing was by immunoSEQ multiplex PCR. The sample holds some 90,000 clones, about 70% seen once. The sample was PBMCs. The origin of the receptors is a female donor in good health and CMV-seropositive.

The chain combines TRBV4-3 with TRBJ2-7; 7 positions agree with TRBD2. The CDR3 runs to 15 residues. The germline V gene encodes CDR1 LGHNA and CDR2 YSLEER. Trimming took 0 bases from V and 5 from J; bases not matched to a gene: 7. CDR3 bases: TGCGCCAGCAGCCAAGAACCGGGCGGGAGAAACGAGCAGTACTTC. Translation gives CASSQEPGGRNEQYF.

The V call is TRBV28, the J call TRBJ2-3, with TRBD2 identical over 10 bases. The junction had 6 bases not matched to a gene; V was cut back by 4 bases and J by 5 bases. Looked up from germline, CDR1 is MDHEN and CDR2 is SYDVKM. The CDR3 runs to 15 residues. This CDR3 is CASSYMSGGEDTQYF. The CDR3 bases are TGTGCCAGCAGTTATATGAGCGGGGGGGAAGATACGCAGTATTTT.

The chain uses TRBV28 and TRBJ2-7, with unresolved D. The germline V and J ends were trimmed by 5 bases and 2 bases, with 4 bases remaining between them. The CDR3 consists of 11 residues. The V gene's germline CDR1 is MDHEN and CDR2 SYDVKM. The CDR3: CASSNTYEQYF. CDR3 DNA sequence: TGTGCCAGCAGTAACACCTACGAGCAGTACTTC.

The chain recombines TRBV29-1 with TRBJ2-2; 7 nucleotides match TRBD2. With V trimmed by 6 bases and J by 3 bases, 10 bases remained unmatched. Per the germline V gene, CDR1 is SQVTM and CDR2 is ANQGSEA. The CDR3 sequence is 15 residues long. The CDR3 sequence is CSVDSGGGYTGELFF. The CDR3 DNA reads as TGCAGCGTCGACTCGGGCGGGGGTTACACCGGGGAGCTGTTTTTT.

The chain combines TRBV5-1 with TRBJ1-1; D is unresolved. Trimming left V 0 bases short and J 0 bases short, with 9 bases between. The CDR3 is 15 amino acids. Looked up from germline, CDR1 is SGHRS and CDR2 is YFSETQ. This CDR3 is CASSLGSDMNTEAFF. CDR3 DNA sequence: TGCGCCAGCAGCTTGGGGTCAGACATGAACACTGAAGCTTTCTTT.

The chain recombines TRBV28 with TRBJ2-3, with TRBD1 as a possible D gene (6 bases). V gave up 6 bases and J gave up 0 bases, with 13 bases separating them. The CDR3 extends over 15 amino acids. Germline V gene sequence: CDR1 MDHEN, CDR2 SYDVKM. DNA of the CDR3: TGTGCCAGCAGCTATGACAGGCAAAGCACAGATACGCAGTATTTT. This gives the protein CASSYDRQSTDTQYF.

The J gene is TRBJ2-1, the V gene TRBV29-1, with a possible D match to TRBD2 (5 bases). Looked up from germline, CDR1 is SQVTM and CDR2 is ANQGSEA. Trimming took 3 bases from V and 8 from J, leaving 11 bases between them. The CDR3 contains 12 residues. CDR3 in amino acids: CSVEVLRDEQFF. The CDR3 DNA follows: TGCAGCGTTGAGGTTCTGAGGGATGAGCAGTTCTTC.

The chain joins TRBV7-9 to TRBJ1-1; 9 nucleotides align to TRBD1. The V gene end was trimmed by 4 bases and the J gene end by 4 bases; junction bases not matched to a gene: 4. CDR3 length: 14 amino acids. Germline CDR1 SEHNR, CDR2 FQNEAQ (reference sequence). The CDR3 region is CASSSTTGGTEAFF. As DNA, the CDR3 is TGTGCCAGCAGCTCGACGACAGGGGGCACTGAAGCTTTCTTT. Filled out from reference TRBV7-9 and TRBJ1-1, the complete variable domain reads DTGVSQNPRHKITKRGQNVTFRCDPISEHNRLYWYRQTLGQGPEFLTYFQNEAQLEKSRLLSDRFSAERPKGSFSTLEIQRTEQGDSAMYLCASSSTTGGTEAFFGQGTRLTVV.

The chain employs TRBV4-3 and TRBJ2-7; 8 bases line up with TRBD2. The CDR3 sequence is 15 residues long. CDR1 is LGHNA, CDR2 YSLEER, per germline. V lost 1 base to trimming and J lost 5 bases; unmatched junction nucleotides: 7. The CDR3 nucleotides are TGCGCCAGCAGCCAAGCTACCGGGAGGGCACACGAGCAGTACTTC. It yields the protein CASSQATGRAHEQYF.

This clone occurred once. The V gene is TRBV30, the J gene TRBJ1-1; the D gene is possibly TRBD1 (6 bases). CDR1 and CDR2 from the germline V gene are GTSNPN and SVGIG (reference sequence). The CDR3 totals 15 residues. V lost 3 bases, J lost 3 bases, and 17 bases lay in between. CDR3: CAWRMTWGRDTEAFF. The CDR3 DNA sequence: TGTGCCTGGAGGATGACCTGGGGGCGAGACACTGAAGCTTTCTTT.

V and J are TRBV6-1 and TRBJ1-5, with D unresolved. Germline V lookup: CDR1 MNHNS, CDR2 SASEGT. The V end was cut by 10 bases, the J end by 5 bases, with 15 bases between. This CDR3 region has 13 residues. The CDR3 loop reads CAIGVGVHQPQHF. The CDR3 nucleotides are TGTGCCATCGGAGTCGGGGTTCATCAGCCCCAGCATTTT.

This chain links TRBV7-9 with TRBJ1-4; 9 bases are a match to TRBD1. The length of the CDR3 is 15 residues. The germline V gene encodes CDR1 SEHNR and CDR2 FQNEAQ (reference sequence). Germline trimming cut 3 bases from V and 14 bases from J; bases unmatched to any gene: 13. The CDR3 loop is CASSFPGTGSGRLFF. In nucleotides, the CDR3 is TGTGCCAGCAGCTTCCCCGGGACAGGGAGTGGTCGGCTGTTTTTT.

This clone was seen more than once but under ten times. Other DNA sequences in the sample encode the same CDR3. V and J are TRBV5-1 and TRBJ2-2; D uncertain. The CDR3 length is 14 residues. V lost 0 bases and J 5 bases, leaving 8 bases between the germline ends. Germline-derived CDR1 and CDR2 are SGHRS and YFSETQ. In nucleotides, the CDR3 is TGCGCCAGCAGCTTGGGACTCAATACCGGGGAGCTGTTTTTT. Translation: CASSLGLNTGELFF.

V and J are TRBV7-2 and TRBJ1-1; no clear D. CDR1 SGHTA and CDR2 FQGNSA come from the germline V gene. V dropped 5 bases and J dropped 1 base, with 8 bases sitting between them. The CDR3 has 13 amino acids. The CDR3 DNA reads TGTGCCAGCAGCCTGACAACGAACACTGAAGCTTTCTTT. It yields the protein CASSLTTNTEAFF.

This chain uses TRBV4-2 with TRBJ2-6; D not resolved. The CDR3 runs 16 residues. Trimming removed 0 bases at V and 0 bases at J, with 6 bases between. Germline-derived CDR1 and CDR2 are LGHNA and YNFKEQ. The chain's CDR3 is CASSQDQVSGANVLTF. Written as DNA, the CDR3 is TGTGCCAGCAGCCAAGATCAGGTCTCTGGGGCCAACGTCCTGACTTTC.

The rearrangement links TRBV30 to TRBJ1-1; 9 bases match TRBD1. CDR1 and CDR2 from the germline V gene are GTSNPN and SVGIG (reference sequence). CDR3 length: 14 amino acids. After removal of 2 bases from V and 6 bases from J, the junction contained 7 bases not matched to a gene. The CDR3 bases are TGTGCCTGGAGTTCTGGGACAGGGATATCTGAAGCTTTCTTT. Its protein is CAWSSGTGISEAFF.

The chain has TRBV9 and TRBJ2-1; unclear D gene. Germline assignment: CDR1 SGDLS and CDR2 YYNGEE. The CDR3 is 13 residues long. Trimming cost V 1 base and J 4 bases, with 6 bases left between them. The CDR3 sequence: CASSVSQYNEQFF. The CDR3 nucleotides are TGTGCCAGCAGCGTAAGCCAATACAATGAGCAGTTCTTC.

The chain joins TRBV18 to TRBJ1-1; TRBD1 might be the D (6 bases). Germline V CDR1 and CDR2: KGHSH, LQKENI. The CDR3 loop spans 15 amino acids. Trimming stripped 6 bases from V and 1 base from J, with 15 bases between. The CDR3 loop reads CASSTVQGGNTEAFF. DNA for the CDR3: TGTGCCAGCTCGACAGTACAGGGTGGGAACACTGAAGCTTTCTTT.

This chain connects TRBV4-2 to TRBJ2-5, with TRBD2 matching 8 bases. V dropped 1 base and J dropped 3; count of bases not matched to a gene: 10. The CDR3 is 17 residues long. CDR1 LGHNA and CDR2 YNFKEQ come from the germline V gene. CDR3 nucleotides: TGTGCCAGCAGCCAAGTACCCGGACTAGCAGTTGAAGAGACCCAGTACTTC. Its translation is CASSQVPGLAVEETQYF.

This clone was picked up a small number of times. The rearrangement links TRBV7-6 to TRBJ2-5; perhaps TRBD2 as D (6 bases). Per germline, CDR1 SGHVS and CDR2 FNYEAQ. This CDR3 has 14 amino acids. Trimming took 7 bases from V and 2 from J, leaving 14 bases between them. CDR3 sequence (DNA): TGTGCCAGCATCCCGCTGGCGGGACAAGAGACCCAGTACTTC. This translates into CASIPLAGQETQYF.

The genes are TRBV7-2 and TRBJ2-2, with 11 bases lining up with TRBD1. V trimming: 3 bases; J trimming: 7 bases; junction bases outside the gene matches: 7. The CDR3 covers 16 residues. Per the germline V gene, CDR1 is SGHTA and CDR2 is FQGNSA. This CDR3 reads CASSFRTGGAGGELFF. CDR3 DNA: TGTGCCAGCAGCTTTCGGACAGGGGGCGCGGGCGGGGAGCTGTTTTTT.

The chain has TRBV4-1 and TRBJ1-1; the D is unclear. Germline CDR1 is MGHRA and CDR2 is YSYEKL. The CDR3 totals 14 residues. V lost 2 bases and J 4 bases, leaving 11 bases between the germline ends. The CDR3 here is CASSQSRSVTEAFF. DNA for the CDR3: TGCGCCAGCAGCCAATCGCGTTCCGTCACTGAAGCTTTCTTT.

The chain recombines TRBV28 with TRBJ2-7; 7 nucleotides align to TRBD2. The germline gives CDR1 MDHEN, CDR2 SYDVKM. This CDR3 is built from 14 residues. V lost 6 bases and J lost 9; bases outside the gene matches: 14. In DNA, the CDR3 is TGTGCCAGCAGGAACGGGACCCCAGCTAGCGGGCAGTACTTC. Protein: CASRNGTPASGQYF.

CDR3 in DNA: TGCGCCAGCAGCCTGTCGACACTTTCCTCTGGGGCCAACGTCCTGACTTTC. Protein sequence: CASSLSTLSSGANVLTF. The V call is TRBV4-1, the J call TRBJ2-6; D ambiguous. Per the germline V gene, CDR1 is MGHRA and CDR2 is YSYEKL. The CDR3 has 17 amino acids. V was shortened by 4 bases and J by 0 bases, with 13 bases between the two germline ends.